This T cell receptor beta chain came from a study of blood T cell repertoires in COVID-19. The overall study: Acute-phase and convalescent COVID-19 samples originated in the United States, Italy and Spain. Nucleic acid was either cDNA or gDNA, and it came from T cells, B-cell-depleted T cells, or PBMCs.

Original processing methods: Nucleated cell counts were estimated from reference gene primer amplification. Repertoires were generated with immunoSEQ multiplex PCR, while TCRdb's copy carries only in-frame clones and drops some. V and J calls and clone size follow that table, whereas D and trimming were derived from the DNA. This sample yields 90,000 to 150,000 clones, of which approximately 85% are seen a single time; roughly 12% belongs to the top ten. This CDR3 is 17 amino acids long. Germline V CDR1 and CDR2: SGHRS, YFSETQ. V lost 0 bases to trimming and J lost 7 bases; unmatched junction nucleotides: 7.

The specimen was peripheral blood. This clonotype originated in a human donor in a cohort sampled during active COVID-19. The rearrangement joins TRBV5-1 to TRBJ1-6, with TRBD1 matching over 10 bases. CDR3 DNA: TGCGCCAGCAGCTTGGCCGGGACAGGGGCTGGGAATTCACCCCTCCACTTT. The encoded protein is CASSLAGTGAGNSPLHF.